The 22 T cell receptor beta chains reported below all come from one sample, sequenced in a study of T cells after yellow fever vaccination. One entry per CDR3 protein, called by TCRdb with MiXCR from the 5' RACE reads. This sample has some 100,000 distinct CDR3 sequences, with roughly 6.8% found just once. The source was CD4+ T cells sorted from PBMCs, collected more than 40 days after the first yellow fever vaccination. The receptor set was obtained from a young man who received the YFV17D yellow fever vaccine.

The chain employs TRBV3-1 and TRBJ2-7; D is uncertain. Per germline, CDR1 LGHDT and CDR2 YNNKEL (reference sequence). Trimming shortened V by 1 base and J by 3 bases, and 13 bases separated the two germline ends. The CDR3 has 15 residues. The CDR3, as DNA: TGTGCCAGCAGCCAAGGCCTGAGTGCGAGCTACGAGCAGTACTTC. Amino acid sequence: CASSQGLSASYEQYF.

This clonotype was counted ten times or more. V is TRBV20-1 and J is TRBJ2-5, with a weak D call TRBD1 (6 bases). Germline CDR1 reads DFQATT; CDR2 reads SNEGSKA (reference sequence). The germline V and J ends were trimmed by 2 bases and 5 bases, with 9 bases remaining between them. The CDR3 runs 12 residues. CDR3 DNA sequence: TGCAGTGCTAGACAGGGGTGGGAGACCCAGTACTTC. Protein product: CSARQGWETQYF.

This rearrangement joins TRBV5-1 to TRBJ2-5, with D possibly being TRBD1 or TRBD2 (6 bases each). This CDR3 comprises 16 residues. V lost 0 bases and J 1 base, leaving 13 bases between the germline ends. The germline gives CDR1 SGHRS, CDR2 YFSETQ. In DNA, the CDR3 is TGCGCCAGCAGCTTGGCGGTGGGGGGCCTCCAAGAGACCCAGTACTTC. Its protein product is CASSLAVGGLQETQYF.

This clonotype was recorded at least ten times. The J gene is TRBJ2-5, the V gene TRBV14, with D unresolved. The germline V gene encodes CDR1 SGHDN and CDR2 FVKESK. The CDR3 totals 15 residues. V lost 0 bases to trimming and J lost 4 bases, with 12 bases between them. CDR3 protein: CASSQDLTAGETQYF. The CDR3 DNA reads as TGTGCCAGCAGCCAAGACCTGACGGCTGGAGAGACCCAGTACTTC.

The sample holds many counts of this clonotype. This chain joins TRBV7-2 and TRBJ2-2; 7 nucleotides line up with TRBD1. Germline V gene sequence: CDR1 SGHTA, CDR2 FQGNSA. CDR3 size: 15 residues. V was clipped by 5 bases and J by 1 base; unmatched bases: 4. The chain's CDR3 is CASSPGQVNTGELFF. For the CDR3, the DNA is TGTGCCAGCAGCCCCGGACAGGTGAACACCGGGGAGCTGTTTTTT.

This clonotype was detected ten times or more. The gene calls are TRBV7-2 and TRBJ2-3; 9 bases agree with TRBD1. Trimming at V came to 3 bases and at J to 4 bases, leaving 5 bases not matched to a gene. CDR1 is SGHTA and CDR2 is FQGNSA in the germline V gene. CDR3 length equals 15 residues. The CDR3 DNA sequence: TGTGCCAGCAGCTTGGGACAGGGAGGCGCAGATACGCAGTATTTT. Its protein product is CASSLGQGGADTQYF.

The table lists this clonotype with many counts. This rearrangement joins TRBV6-2 or TRBV6-3 to TRBJ2-7; unclear D gene. The length of the CDR3 is 13 residues. Germline CDR1 reads MNHEY; CDR2 reads SVGEGT. The V end was cut by 8 bases, the J end by 0 bases, with 11 bases between. Here the CDR3 DNA reads TGTGCCAGCGAGCCCACCTACTCCTACGAGCAGTACTTC. Protein: CASEPTYSYEQYF.

This clonotype came up many times. This rearrangement joins TRBV9 to TRBJ1-2; D not resolved. V lost 0 bases and J 3 bases, leaving 3 bases between the germline ends. CDR1 and CDR2 (germline): SGDLS, YYNGEE. The CDR3 totals 12 residues. This CDR3 reads CASSVAHYGYTF. The CDR3, as DNA: TGTGCCAGCAGCGTAGCCCACTATGGCTACACCTTC.

This clonotype was recorded a few times. J is TRBJ2-7 and V is TRBV7-2; D is unclear. Germline values: CDR1 SGHTA, CDR2 FQGNSA. The CDR3 sequence is 11 residues long. V lost 4 bases to trimming and J lost 5 bases, with 6 bases between them. The CDR3: CASSSRNEQYF. CDR3 DNA sequence: TGTGCCAGCAGCTCAAGAAACGAGCAGTACTTC.

This clonotype was found a few times. The rearrangement uses TRBV5-1 and TRBJ2-7, with TRBD1 identical over 9 bases. The CDR3 spans 16 residues. Germline V gives CDR1 SGHRS, CDR2 YFSETQ. V lost 4 bases and J lost 0; bases outside the gene matches: 8. CDR3 in DNA: TGCGCCAGCAGCCTCGACAGGGGGGGAAGCTCCTACGAGCAGTACTTC. This encodes CASSLDRGGSSYEQYF.

This clonotype was picked up a small number of times. The V gene is TRBV5-4, the J gene TRBJ2-1, with D possibly matching TRBD1 (6 bases). Germline CDR1 reads SGHNT; CDR2 reads YYREEE (reference sequence). The CDR3 loop spans 12 amino acids. V dropped 2 bases and J dropped 10 bases, with 10 bases sitting between them. CDR3 protein: CASSFDRREQFF. CDR3 DNA sequence: TGTGCCAGCAGCTTCGACAGGAGGGAGCAGTTCTTC. Full variable domain (remainder filled in from reference TRBV5-4 and TRBJ2-1): ETGVTQSPTHLIKTRGQQVTLRCSSQSGHNTVSWYQQALGQGPQFIFQYYREEENGRGNFPPRFSGLQFPNYSSELNVNALELDDSALYLCASSFDRREQFFGPGTRLTVL.

In its sample, this clonotype was seen many times. The CDR3 protein is CASSTNNQPQHF. In DNA form, the CDR3 reads TGTGCCAGCAGCACCAATAATCAGCCCCAGCATTTT. The J gene is TRBJ1-5, the V gene TRBV12-3 or TRBV12-4, with no clear D. V lost 6 bases to trimming and J lost 4 bases, with 7 bases between them. CDR3 length equals 12 residues.

This clonotype appeared a few times. The chain carries TRBV12-2 and TRBJ1-1; TRBD1, the D gene given by the table, was not confirmed from the DNA. TRBV12-2 is designated a pseudogene. The CDR3 totals 18 residues. The CDR3 sequence: CASRLARLGRGRETEAFF. The CDR3 DNA sequence: TGTGCAAGTCGCTTAGCGAGGCTCGGTAGGGGGCGGGAAACTGAAGCTTTCTTT.

This clonotype was observed many times. The CDR3 protein is CASSYATGELFF. Here the CDR3 DNA reads TGTGCCAGCAGTTACGCCACCGGGGAGCTGTTTTTT. This chain connects TRBV6-5 to TRBJ2-2; D not resolved. In germline, CDR1 is MNHEY, CDR2 SVGAGI. The V end lost 2 bases, the J end lost 4 bases, and 2 bases lay between the germline ends. This CDR3 comprises 12 residues.

This clonotype was counted only a few times. J is TRBJ2-5 and V is TRBV20-1; the D is unclear. V lost 5 bases and J 4 bases, leaving 14 bases between the germline ends. The CDR3 loop spans 13 amino acids. Looked up from germline, CDR1 is DFQATT and CDR2 is SNEGSKA (reference sequence). The DNA of the CDR3 is TGCAGTGCTGAGACATCTCAGAGAGAGACCCAGTACTTC. It is translated as CSAETSQRETQYF.

This clonotype appeared a few times. J is TRBJ2-2 and V is TRBV7-2, with 9 bases identical to TRBD1. Germline trimming cut 2 bases from V and 8 bases from J; bases unmatched to any gene: 6. This CDR3 contains 15 residues. The germline gives CDR1 SGHTA, CDR2 FQGNSA. CDR3 bases: TGTGCCAGCAGCTTAACCCGGGACAGGGTGGGGGAGCTGTTTTTT. Translated, it gives CASSLTRDRVGELFF.

This clonotype was counted only a few times. The V and J genes are TRBV5-4 and TRBJ2-2; 8 nucleotides line up with TRBD2. V lost 4 bases, J lost 2 bases, and 7 bases stayed unmatched. Germline V CDR1 and CDR2: SGHNT, YYREEE (reference sequence). This CDR3 comprises 16 residues. For the CDR3, the DNA is TGTGCCAGCAGCAGCGGGGGACTCTATAACACCGGGGAGCTGTTTTTT. Its protein is CASSSGGLYNTGELFF.

This clonotype was seen a handful of times. The genes are TRBV12-3 or TRBV12-4 and TRBJ2-7; possibly TRBD2 for D (5 bases). The CDR3 contains 13 residues. V dropped 3 bases and J dropped 7 bases, with 13 bases sitting between them. The CDR3 spells CASSLREPEEQYF. In DNA form, the CDR3 reads TGTGCCAGCAGTTTGAGGGAGCCGGAGGAGCAGTACTTC.

This clonotype was picked up many times. The genes are TRBV6-2 or TRBV6-3 and TRBJ2-5; 9 nucleotides match TRBD1. The CDR3 contains 15 residues. Trimming at V came to 6 bases and at J to 4 bases, leaving 9 bases not matched to a gene. Per germline, CDR1 MNHEY and CDR2 SVGEGT. The CDR3 here is CASRSGQGLVETQYF. CDR3 sequence (DNA): TGTGCCAGCAGGTCGGGACAGGGATTAGTAGAGACCCAGTACTTC.

The table lists this clonotype with many counts. The chain links TRBV4-1 to TRBJ2-1; D gene unclear. The V gene lost 4 bases and the J gene lost 0 bases, with 16 bases spanning the gap. Germline CDR1 and CDR2: MGHRA and YSYEKL. The CDR3 length is 17 residues. The CDR3 region has the DNA TGCGCCAGCAGCCTGACCCCCTTCACTGTCTCCTACAATGAGCAGTTCTTC. It encodes CASSLTPFTVSYNEQFF.

The chain combines TRBV19 with TRBJ1-5; 9 positions match TRBD1. Trimming removed 4 bases from V and 8 bases from J; junction bases left unmatched: 9. The CDR3 is 15 amino acids. Germline CDR1 LNHDA, CDR2 SQIVND (reference sequence). For the CDR3, the DNA is TGTGCCAGTAGTACCCAGACAGGGGGAGGAAAGCCCCAGCATTTT. This translates into CASSTQTGGGKPQHF.

At least ten counts were recorded for this clonotype. This chain uses TRBV19 with TRBJ2-7, with TRBD1 matching over 10 bases. The CDR3 has 13 residues. Germline values: CDR1 LNHDA, CDR2 SQIVND (reference sequence). V lost 4 bases to trimming and J lost 3 bases; unmatched junction nucleotides: 0. CDR3 nucleotide sequence: TGTGCCAGTAGTAGGACAGGGGGCTACGAGCAGTACTTC. It encodes CASSRTGGYEQYF.